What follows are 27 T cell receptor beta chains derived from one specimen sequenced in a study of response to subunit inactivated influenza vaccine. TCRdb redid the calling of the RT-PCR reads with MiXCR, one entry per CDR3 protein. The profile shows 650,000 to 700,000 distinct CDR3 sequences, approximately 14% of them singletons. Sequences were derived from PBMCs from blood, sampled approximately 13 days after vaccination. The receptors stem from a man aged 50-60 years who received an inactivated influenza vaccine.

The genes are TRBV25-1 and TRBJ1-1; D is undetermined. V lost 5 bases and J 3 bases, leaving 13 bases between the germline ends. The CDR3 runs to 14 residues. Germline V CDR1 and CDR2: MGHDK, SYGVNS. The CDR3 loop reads CASSPSAGYTEAFF. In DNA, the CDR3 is TGTGCCAGCAGTCCCTCCGCGGGGTACACTGAAGCTTTCTTT.

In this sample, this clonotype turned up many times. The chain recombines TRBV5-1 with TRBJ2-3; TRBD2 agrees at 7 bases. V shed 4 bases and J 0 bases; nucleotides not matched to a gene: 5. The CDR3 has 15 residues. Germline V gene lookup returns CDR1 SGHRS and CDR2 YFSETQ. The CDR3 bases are TGCGCCAGCAGCCTCGGAGCGGGGAGCACAGATACGCAGTATTTT. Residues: CASSLGAGSTDTQYF.

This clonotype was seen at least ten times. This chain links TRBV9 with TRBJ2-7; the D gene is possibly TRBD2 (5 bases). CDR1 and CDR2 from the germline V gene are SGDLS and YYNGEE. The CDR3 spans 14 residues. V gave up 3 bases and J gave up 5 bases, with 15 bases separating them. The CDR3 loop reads CASSEWGERDEQYF. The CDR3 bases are TGTGCCAGCAGCGAATGGGGAGAAAGGGACGAGCAGTACTTC.

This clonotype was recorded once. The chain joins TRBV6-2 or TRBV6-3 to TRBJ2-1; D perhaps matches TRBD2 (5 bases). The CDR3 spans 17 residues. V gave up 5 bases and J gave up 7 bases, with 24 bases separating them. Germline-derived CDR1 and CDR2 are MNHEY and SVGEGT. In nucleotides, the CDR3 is TGTGCCAGCAGTGGCCGTGGGGTAGCGAGCTCGGTGAATGAGCAGTTCTTC. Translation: CASSGRGVASSVNEQFF.

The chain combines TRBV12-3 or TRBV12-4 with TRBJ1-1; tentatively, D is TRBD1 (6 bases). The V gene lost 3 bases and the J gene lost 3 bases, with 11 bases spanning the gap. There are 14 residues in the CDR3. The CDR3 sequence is CASSFGGLYTEAFF. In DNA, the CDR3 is TGTGCCAGCAGTTTCGGGGGGCTGTACACTGAAGCTTTCTTT.

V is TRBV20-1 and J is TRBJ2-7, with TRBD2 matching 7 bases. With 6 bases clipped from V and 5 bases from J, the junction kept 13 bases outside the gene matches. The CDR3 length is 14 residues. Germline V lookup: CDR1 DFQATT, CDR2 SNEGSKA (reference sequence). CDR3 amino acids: CSAARAGTENEQYF. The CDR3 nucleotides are TGCAGTGCGGCCAGAGCGGGAACGGAAAACGAGCAGTACTTC.

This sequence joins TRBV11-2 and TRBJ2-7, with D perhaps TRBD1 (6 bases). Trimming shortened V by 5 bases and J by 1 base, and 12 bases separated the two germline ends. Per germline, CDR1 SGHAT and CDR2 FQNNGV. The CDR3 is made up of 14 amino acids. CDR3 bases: TGTGCCAGCAGCGTTAACAGGGTATCCTACGAGCAGTACTTC. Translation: CASSVNRVSYEQYF.

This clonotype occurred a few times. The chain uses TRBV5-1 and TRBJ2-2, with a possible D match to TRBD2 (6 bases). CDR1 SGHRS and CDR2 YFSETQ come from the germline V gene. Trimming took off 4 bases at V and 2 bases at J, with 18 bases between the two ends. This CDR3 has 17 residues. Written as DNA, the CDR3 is TGCGCCAGCAGCCACGGATGGAGGGGACGAAACACCGGGGAGCTGTTTTTT. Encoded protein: CASSHGWRGRNTGELFF.

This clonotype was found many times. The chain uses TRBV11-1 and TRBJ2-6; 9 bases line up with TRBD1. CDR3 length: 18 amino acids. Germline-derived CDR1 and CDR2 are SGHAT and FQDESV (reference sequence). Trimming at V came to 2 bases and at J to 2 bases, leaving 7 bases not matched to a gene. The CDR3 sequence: CASSLNRDRAPGANVLTF. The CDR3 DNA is TGTGCCAGCAGCTTAAATCGGGACAGGGCTCCTGGGGCCAACGTCCTGACTTTC.

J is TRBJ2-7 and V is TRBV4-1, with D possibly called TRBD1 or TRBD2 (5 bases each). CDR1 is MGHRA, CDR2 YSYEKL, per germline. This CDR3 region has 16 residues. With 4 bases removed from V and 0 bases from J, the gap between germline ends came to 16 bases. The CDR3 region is CASSRNEGMLSYEQYF. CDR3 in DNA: TGCGCCAGCAGCCGAAATGAGGGGATGCTCTCCTACGAGCAGTACTTC.

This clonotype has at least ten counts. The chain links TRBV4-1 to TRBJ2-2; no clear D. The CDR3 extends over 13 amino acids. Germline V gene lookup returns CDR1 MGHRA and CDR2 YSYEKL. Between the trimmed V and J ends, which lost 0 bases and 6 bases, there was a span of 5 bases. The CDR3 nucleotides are TGCGCCAGCAGCCAAGATGGGGCCGGGGAGCTGTTTTTT. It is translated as CASSQDGAGELFF.

CDR3 protein: CASARGAGYLAQETQYF. The CDR3 region has the DNA TGCGCCAGTGCCCGAGGGGCAGGGTACTTGGCCCAAGAGACCCAGTACTTC. The chain has TRBV5-1 and TRBJ2-5; D tentatively fits TRBD1 or TRBD2 (5 bases each). There are 17 residues in the CDR3. V shed 8 bases and J shed 1 base, with 24 bases lying between them. Germline loops: CDR1 SGHRS, CDR2 YFSETQ.

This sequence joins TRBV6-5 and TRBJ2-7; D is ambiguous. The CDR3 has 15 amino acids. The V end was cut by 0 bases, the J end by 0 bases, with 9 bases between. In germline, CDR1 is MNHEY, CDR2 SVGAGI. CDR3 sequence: CASSYSWASSYEQYF. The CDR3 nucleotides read TGTGCCAGCAGTTACTCGTGGGCAAGCTCCTACGAGCAGTACTTC.

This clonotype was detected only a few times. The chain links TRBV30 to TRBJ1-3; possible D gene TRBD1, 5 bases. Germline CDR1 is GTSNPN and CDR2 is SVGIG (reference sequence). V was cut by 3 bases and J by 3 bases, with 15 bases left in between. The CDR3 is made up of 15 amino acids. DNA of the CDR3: TGTGCCTGGAGCCGGACTGGGGGTCGTGGAAACACCATATATTTT. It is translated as CAWSRTGGRGNTIYF.

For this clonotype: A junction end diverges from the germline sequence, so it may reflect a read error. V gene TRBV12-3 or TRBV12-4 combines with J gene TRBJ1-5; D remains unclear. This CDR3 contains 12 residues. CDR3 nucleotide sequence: TGTGCCAGCAGCTTAGTGGACCAGCCCCAGCATTTT. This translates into CASSLVDQPQHF.

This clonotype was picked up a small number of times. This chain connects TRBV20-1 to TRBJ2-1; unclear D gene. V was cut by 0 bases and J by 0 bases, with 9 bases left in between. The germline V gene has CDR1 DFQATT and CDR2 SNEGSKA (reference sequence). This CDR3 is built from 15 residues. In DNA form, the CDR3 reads TGCAGTGCTAGAGATGATCGAAGCTCCTACAATGAGCAGTTCTTC. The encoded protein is CSARDDRSSYNEQFF.

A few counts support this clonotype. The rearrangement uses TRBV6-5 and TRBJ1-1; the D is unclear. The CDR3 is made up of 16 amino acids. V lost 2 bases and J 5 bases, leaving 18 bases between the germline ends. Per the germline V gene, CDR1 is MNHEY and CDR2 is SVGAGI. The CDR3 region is CASSYRYSSRGTEAFF. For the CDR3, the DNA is TGTGCCAGCAGTTACCGGTATTCGTCTCGTGGGACTGAAGCTTTCTTT.

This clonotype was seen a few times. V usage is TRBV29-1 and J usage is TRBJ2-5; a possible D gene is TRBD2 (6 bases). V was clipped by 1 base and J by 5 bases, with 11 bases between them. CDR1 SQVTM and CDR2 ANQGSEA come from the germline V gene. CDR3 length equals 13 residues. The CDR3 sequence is CSVEVAGWETQYF. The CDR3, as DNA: TGCAGCGTTGAAGTGGCGGGGTGGGAGACCCAGTACTTC.

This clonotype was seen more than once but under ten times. The CDR3 loop is CASSGQGAYGYTF. The CDR3 coding sequence is TGTGCCAGCAGCGGACAGGGGGCTTATGGCTACACCTTC. The chain combines TRBV12-3 or TRBV12-4 with TRBJ1-2; 11 positions agree with TRBD1. The CDR3 loop spans 13 amino acids. V trimming: 6 bases; J trimming: 5 bases; junction bases outside the gene matches: 2.

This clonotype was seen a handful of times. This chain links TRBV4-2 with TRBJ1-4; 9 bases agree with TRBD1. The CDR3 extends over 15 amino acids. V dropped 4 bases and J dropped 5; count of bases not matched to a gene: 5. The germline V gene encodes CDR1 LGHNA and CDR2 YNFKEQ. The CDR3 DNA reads TGTGCCAGCAGCCCCCGACAGGGGGGGAATGAAAAACTGTTTTTT. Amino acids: CASSPRQGGNEKLFF.

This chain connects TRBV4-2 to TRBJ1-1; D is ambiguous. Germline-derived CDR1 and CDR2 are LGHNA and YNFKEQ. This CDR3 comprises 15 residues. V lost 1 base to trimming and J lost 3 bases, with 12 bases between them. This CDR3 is CASSQAGKRDTEAFF. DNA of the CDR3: TGTGCCAGCAGCCAAGCCGGCAAGAGGGACACTGAAGCTTTCTTT.

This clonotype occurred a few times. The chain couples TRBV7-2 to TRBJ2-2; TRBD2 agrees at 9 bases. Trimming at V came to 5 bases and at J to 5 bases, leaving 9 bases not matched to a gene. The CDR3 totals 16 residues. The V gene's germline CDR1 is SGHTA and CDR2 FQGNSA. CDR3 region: CASSPTSGGVTGELFF. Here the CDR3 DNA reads TGTGCCAGCAGCCCGACTAGCGGAGGGGTTACCGGGGAGCTGTTTTTT. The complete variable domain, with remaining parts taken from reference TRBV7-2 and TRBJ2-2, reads GAGVSQSPSNKVTEKGKDVELRCDPISGHTALYWYRQSLGQGLEFLIYFQGNSAPDKSGLPSDRFSAERTGGSVSTLTIQRTQQEDSAVYLCASSPTSGGVTGELFFGEGSRLTVL.

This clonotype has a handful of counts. The DNA of the CDR3 is TGCAGTGCTTATCGGGGAAATGAGCAGTTCTTC. Protein product: CSAYRGNEQFF. V usage is TRBV20-1 and J usage is TRBJ2-1; the D gene is possibly TRBD2 (5 bases). The CDR3 extends over 11 amino acids. Trimming removed 5 bases from V and 7 bases from J, with 9 bases in between. Germline V gene sequence: CDR1 DFQATT, CDR2 SNEGSKA (reference sequence).

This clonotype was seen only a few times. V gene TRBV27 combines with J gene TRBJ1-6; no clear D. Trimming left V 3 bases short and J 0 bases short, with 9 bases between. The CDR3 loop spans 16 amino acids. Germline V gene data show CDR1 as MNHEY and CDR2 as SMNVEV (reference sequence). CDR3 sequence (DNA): TGTGCCAGCAGTTTGGGCAGCATCTCCTATAATTCACCCCTCCACTTT. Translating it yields CASSLGSISYNSPLHF.

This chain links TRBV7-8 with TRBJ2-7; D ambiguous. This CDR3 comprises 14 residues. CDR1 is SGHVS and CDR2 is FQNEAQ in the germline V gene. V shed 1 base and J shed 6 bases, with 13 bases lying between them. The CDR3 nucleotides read TGTGCCAGCAGCTTAGAACAACCTCCCCGCGAGCAGTACTTC. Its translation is CASSLEQPPREQYF.

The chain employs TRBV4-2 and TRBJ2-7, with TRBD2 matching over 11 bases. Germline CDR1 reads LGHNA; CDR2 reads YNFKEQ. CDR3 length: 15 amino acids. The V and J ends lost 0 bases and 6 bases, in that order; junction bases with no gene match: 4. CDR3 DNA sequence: TGTGCCAGCAGCCAAGAACTAGCGGGAGTGTCCGAGCAGTACTTC. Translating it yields CASSQELAGVSEQYF.

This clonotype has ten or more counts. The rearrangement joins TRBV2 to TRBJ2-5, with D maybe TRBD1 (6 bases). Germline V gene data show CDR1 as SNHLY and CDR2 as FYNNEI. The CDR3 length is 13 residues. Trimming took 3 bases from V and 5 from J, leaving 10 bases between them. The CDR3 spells CASSDWDTETQYF. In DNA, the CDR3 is TGTGCCAGCAGTGATTGGGACACGGAGACCCAGTACTTC.